This is a list of T cell receptor beta chains from one sample in a study of response to subunit inactivated influenza vaccine. TCRdb reprocessed the RT-PCR reads with MiXCR, giving one entry per CDR3 protein. The table shows about 780,000 distinct CDR3 sequences, with approximately 17% occurring only once. The sequenced sample was PBMCs from blood, obtained roughly 5 days after vaccination. The receptors come from a man in his fifties who received an inactivated influenza vaccine. Each CDR3 is given with its conserved first and last residue. Fields, in order: D gene, clone size, J gene, V gene, CDR3 DNA, CDR3 protein. The D gene is left open where the match is weak. For some rows the clone size is stated as once, few or many, or as a class when expanded; others skip it.

D gene: -
clone size: -
J gene: TRBJ2-1
V gene: TRBV12-3/TRBV12-4
CDR3 DNA: TGTGCCAGCAGACTAAGACGGAATGGGATAGGCGATGAGCAGTTCTTC
CDR3 protein: CASRLRRNGIGDEQFF

D gene: TRBD2
clone size: few
J gene: TRBJ2-1
V gene: TRBV5-6
CDR3 DNA: TGTGCCAGCAGCTTTGTAGATGTCGGACTAGCGGGAAGTGTTGAGCAGTTCTTC
CDR3 protein: CASSFVDVGLAGSVEQFF

D gene: -
clone size: once
J gene: TRBJ2-1
V gene: TRBV3-1
CDR3 DNA: TGTGCCAGCAGCCAAGGGAGGGCCAGGGCAGCCAACGAGCAGTTCTTC
CDR3 protein: CASSQGRARAANEQFF

D gene: TRBD2
clone size: many
J gene: TRBJ2-7
V gene: TRBV10-3
CDR3 DNA: TGTGCCATCAGTTCGGGACTAGCGGACTACGAGCAGTACTTC
CDR3 protein: CAISSGLADYEQYF

D gene: -
clone size: -
J gene: TRBJ2-1
V gene: TRBV15
CDR3 DNA: TGTGCCACCAGCAGAGGGTTTGGAGGGGGCTCCTACAATGAGCAGTTCTTC
CDR3 protein: CATSRGFGGGSYNEQFF

D gene: TRBD1
clone size: few
J gene: TRBJ2-3
V gene: TRBV20-1
CDR3 DNA: TGCAGTGCTAAGGGACAGAGCACAGATACGCAGTATTTT
CDR3 protein: CSAKGQSTDTQYF

D gene: TRBD2
clone size: many
J gene: TRBJ2-1
V gene: TRBV11-2
CDR3 DNA: TGTGCCAGCAGCCAAAATAGCGGGGGGGCGTGGGAGCAGTTCTTC
CDR3 protein: CASSQNSGGAWEQFF

D gene: -
clone size: few
J gene: TRBJ2-5
V gene: TRBV4-2
CDR3 DNA: TGTGCCAGCAGCCAATGGGGACAAGGCGCGACCCAGTACTTC
CDR3 protein: CASSQWGQGATQYF

D gene: TRBD1
clone size: -
J gene: TRBJ1-2
V gene: TRBV19
CDR3 DNA: TGTGCCAGTAGCTTGACAGGGAAGATGCGTGGCTACACCTTC
CDR3 protein: CASSLTGKMRGYTF

D gene: -
clone size: -
J gene: TRBJ2-3
V gene: TRBV7-2
CDR3 DNA: TGTGCCAGCAGCCCGGTTGGGCTATACACAGATACGCAGTATTTT
CDR3 protein: CASSPVGLYTDTQYF

D gene: -
clone size: few
J gene: TRBJ2-7
V gene: TRBV6-6
CDR3 DNA: TGTGCCAGCAGTTACTTAGGGGTGCACGAGCAGTACTTC
CDR3 protein: CASSYLGVHEQYF

D gene: -
clone size: few
J gene: TRBJ1-3
V gene: TRBV12-3/TRBV12-4
CDR3 DNA: TGTGCCAGCAGTTTCGATGGTGGAAACACCATATATTTT
CDR3 protein: CASSFDGGNTIYF

D gene: -
clone size: few
J gene: TRBJ1-3
V gene: TRBV20-1
CDR3 DNA: TGCAGTGCTAGCGGGGGGGTTGGAAACACCATATATTTT
CDR3 protein: CSASGGVGNTIYF

D gene: -
clone size: few
J gene: TRBJ1-2
V gene: TRBV5-6
CDR3 DNA: TGTGCCAGCAGCCGTACATGGACAGCTAACTATGGCTACACCTTC
CDR3 protein: CASSRTWTANYGYTF

D gene: -
clone size: -
J gene: TRBJ2-1
V gene: TRBV20-1
CDR3 DNA: TGCAGTGCTAGAGATATGCGGGCCCCTAGCGTGCAGTTCTTC
CDR3 protein: CSARDMRAPSVQFF

D gene: TRBD2
clone size: -
J gene: TRBJ2-3
V gene: TRBV7-2
CDR3 DNA: TGTGCCAGCAGCTTAGGGCGGGAGGCCCCACAGTATTTT
CDR3 protein: CASSLGREAPQYF

D gene: TRBD2
clone size: few
J gene: TRBJ2-1
V gene: TRBV29-1
CDR3 DNA: TGCAGCGTTCAACGGTCTAGCGGGGGGGTCTCCTACAATGAGCAGTTCTTC
CDR3 protein: CSVQRSSGGVSYNEQFF

D gene: TRBD2
clone size: many
J gene: TRBJ2-2
V gene: TRBV4-3
CDR3 DNA: TGCGCCAGCAGCCAAGATCCTCTTACTAGCGGGGGGCGGACCGGGGAGCTGTTTTTT
CDR3 protein: CASSQDPLTSGGRTGELFF

D gene: TRBD2
clone size: -
J gene: TRBJ2-1
V gene: TRBV7-2
CDR3 DNA: TGTGCCAGCAGCAACGGGGGGGAGTACTACAATGAGCAGTTCTTC
CDR3 protein: CASSNGGEYYNEQFF

D gene: TRBD1
clone size: many
J gene: TRBJ1-1
V gene: TRBV20-1
CDR3 DNA: TGCAGTGCTAGAGATTCTTACAGGGGGGCTTTCTTT
CDR3 protein: CSARDSYRGAFF

D gene: -
clone size: many
J gene: TRBJ2-2
V gene: TRBV12-3/TRBV12-4
CDR3 DNA: TGTGCCAGCAGTTTTTTAGGGCCGAACACCGGGGAGCTGTTTTTT
CDR3 protein: CASSFLGPNTGELFF

D gene: -
clone size: -
J gene: TRBJ1-1
V gene: TRBV5-1
CDR3 DNA: TGCGCCAGCAGCATTGAAGCTTCTGGCCCATGGGTCTTT
CDR3 protein: CASSIEASGPWVF

D gene: TRBD1
clone size: few
J gene: TRBJ2-5
V gene: TRBV5-1
CDR3 DNA: TGCGCCAGCAGCTCCTTTGGACAGGGGGCAATGACGGGAGGAGAGACCCAGTACTTC
CDR3 protein: CASSSFGQGAMTGGETQYF

D gene: TRBD1
clone size: -
J gene: TRBJ1-2
V gene: TRBV5-1
CDR3 DNA: TGCGCCAGCAGCTTGGAGGGACAGGGAAACTATGGCTACACCTTC
CDR3 protein: CASSLEGQGNYGYTF

D gene: -
clone size: few
J gene: TRBJ2-7
V gene: TRBV7-2
CDR3 DNA: TGTGCCAGCAGCCCGCAGGGGAGTGGCCACGAGCAGTACTTC
CDR3 protein: CASSPQGSGHEQYF

D gene: -
clone size: few
J gene: TRBJ2-5
V gene: TRBV7-6
CDR3 DNA: TGTGCCACTACGTTTACTAGTGGGGAGACCCAGTACTTC
CDR3 protein: CATTFTSGETQYF

D gene: TRBD2
clone size: many
J gene: TRBJ2-3
V gene: TRBV5-1
CDR3 DNA: TGCGCCAGCAGCTTACGCGGGAGTCCGGGGGATACGCAGTATTTT
CDR3 protein: CASSLRGSPGDTQYF

D gene: -
clone size: -
J gene: TRBJ1-2
V gene: TRBV2
CDR3 DNA: TGTGCCAGAACGGAGGGGACCTATGGCTACACCTTC
CDR3 protein: CARTEGTYGYTF

D gene: TRBD2
clone size: -
J gene: TRBJ2-3
V gene: TRBV20-1
CDR3 DNA: TGCAGTGCTCACACCGGGACTAGCGTTCGGGCAGATACGCAGTATTTT
CDR3 protein: CSAHTGTSVRADTQYF

D gene: TRBD2
clone size: few
J gene: TRBJ2-7
V gene: TRBV7-6
CDR3 DNA: TGTGCCAGCAGCTTAGCGAGCGGGATAGTCTACGAGCAGTACTTC
CDR3 protein: CASSLASGIVYEQYF

D gene: TRBD1
clone size: -
J gene: TRBJ2-1
V gene: TRBV12-3/TRBV12-4
CDR3 DNA: TGTGCCAGCGACAGGGGGGCTAACAATGAGCAGTTCTTC
CDR3 protein: CASDRGANNEQFF

D gene: -
clone size: -
J gene: TRBJ2-3
V gene: TRBV20-1
CDR3 DNA: TGCAGTGCTAGCCCTCCGGGGAGAAACACAGATACGCAGTATTTT
CDR3 protein: CSASPPGRNTDTQYF

D gene: TRBD2
clone size: once
J gene: TRBJ2-1
V gene: TRBV7-6
CDR3 DNA: TGTGCCAGCAGCTTAGAGGTAGCGGGGGCCCTGAGCTCCTACAATGAGCAGTTCTTC
CDR3 protein: CASSLEVAGALSSYNEQFF

D gene: TRBD1
clone size: many
J gene: TRBJ2-7
V gene: TRBV20-1
CDR3 DNA: TGCAGTGCTAGAGAACGACAGGGGTCTGACTCCGAGCAGTACTTC
CDR3 protein: CSARERQGSDSEQYF

D gene: -
clone size: few
J gene: TRBJ2-1
V gene: TRBV10-3
CDR3 DNA: TGTGCCATCAGTGAGTTTGACACCAATGAGCAGTTCTTC
CDR3 protein: CAISEFDTNEQFF

D gene: -
clone size: -
J gene: TRBJ2-7
V gene: TRBV27
CDR3 DNA: TGTGCCAGCAGTTCCAACCGCCCGGACGAGCAGTACTTC
CDR3 protein: CASSSNRPDEQYF

D gene: TRBD1
clone size: -
J gene: TRBJ2-1
V gene: TRBV7-9
CDR3 DNA: TGTGCCAGCAGCGTACGACAGGGTCCCTACAATGAGCAGTTCTTC
CDR3 protein: CASSVRQGPYNEQFF

D gene: -
clone size: many
J gene: TRBJ2-5
V gene: TRBV4-3
CDR3 DNA: TGCGCCAGCAGCCCCAACTGGGGGGAGACCCAGTACTTC
CDR3 protein: CASSPNWGETQYF

D gene: -
clone size: -
J gene: TRBJ2-3
V gene: TRBV7-9
CDR3 DNA: TGTGCCTCGAAGGGGCGTGGGAGAGATACGCAGTATTTT
CDR3 protein: CASKGRGRDTQYF

D gene: -
clone size: -
J gene: TRBJ2-3
V gene: TRBV12-3/TRBV12-4
CDR3 DNA: TGTGCCAGCAGTTTAAGGTCGGGGTTAACAGATACGCAGTATTTT
CDR3 protein: CASSLRSGLTDTQYF

D gene: -
clone size: few
J gene: TRBJ2-7
V gene: TRBV6-1
CDR3 DNA: TGTGCCACCCAAGCAACGGACCGCTACGAGCAGTACTTC
CDR3 protein: CATQATDRYEQYF

D gene: -
clone size: few
J gene: TRBJ2-3
V gene: TRBV5-1
CDR3 DNA: TGCGCCAGCAGCCTAGACGTGGCAGATACGCAGTATTTT
CDR3 protein: CASSLDVADTQYF

D gene: -
clone size: few
J gene: TRBJ1-2
V gene: TRBV27
CDR3 DNA: TGTGCCAGCAGTTTAAATTCAGGGATGTGGAATGGCTACACCTTC
CDR3 protein: CASSLNSGMWNGYTF

D gene: -
clone size: -
J gene: TRBJ1-4
V gene: TRBV6-1
CDR3 DNA: TGTGCCAGCAGTAATCCCCCCGGGGGAGGATCTAATGAAAAACTGTTTTTT
CDR3 protein: CASSNPPGGGSNEKLFF

D gene: TRBD1
clone size: few
J gene: TRBJ1-3
V gene: TRBV20-1
CDR3 DNA: TGCAGTGCTAGGGGGACAGTATATTTT
CDR3 protein: CSARGTVYF

D gene: -
clone size: few
J gene: TRBJ2-7
V gene: TRBV6-1
CDR3 DNA: TGTGCCAGCAGTCCGGGTCTCGTATCTGAGCAGTACTTC
CDR3 protein: CASSPGLVSEQYF

D gene: -
clone size: few
J gene: TRBJ2-7
V gene: TRBV20-1
CDR3 DNA: TGCAGTGCTAGAGCGAGAAAGGGTATAGCCTACGAGCAGTACTTC
CDR3 protein: CSARARKGIAYEQYF

D gene: -
clone size: -
J gene: TRBJ1-2
V gene: TRBV6-1
CDR3 DNA: TGTGCCAGCAGTGGGGTCCGACTGGAGGGCTACACCTTC
CDR3 protein: CASSGVRLEGYTF

D gene: TRBD2
clone size: -
J gene: TRBJ2-7
V gene: TRBV7-8
CDR3 DNA: TGTGCCAGCAGCTTACACCAACGGGGTCGGGGGGGCTCCTACGAGCAGTACTTC
CDR3 protein: CASSLHQRGRGGSYEQYF

D gene: TRBD1
clone size: few
J gene: TRBJ2-5
V gene: TRBV11-2
CDR3 DNA: TGTGCCAGCAGCTTAGATCTTGACAGGGGTTTTCAAGAGACCCAGTACTTC
CDR3 protein: CASSLDLDRGFQETQYF